This T cell receptor beta chain was identified in a study of early stage breast cancer tumors. The CDR3 is made up of 16 amino acids. Germline V gene lookup returns CDR1 MDHEN and CDR2 SYDVKM. The junction had 10 bases not matched to a gene; V was cut back by 5 bases and J by 4 bases. There are a few counts of this clone. Antigen unknown. Broader study findings: In about 90% of the 16 patients, blood comparison separated tumor from normal breast.

Sequencing used immunoSEQ multiplex PCR; TCRdb keeps in-frame clones, though not all of them. The data contain approximately 33,000 clones, approximately 70% of them seen just once; the ten biggest clones take up under 5.5%. The V call is TRBV28, the J call TRBJ1-1; TRBD1 matches 10 bases. The sequenced sample consisted of blood. The sequence came from a person between 35 and 49 years old with breast cancer. The CDR3 spells CASSPRPGQGITEAFF. The CDR3 DNA sequence: TGTGCCAGCAGTCCGCGCCCGGGACAGGGGATCACTGAAGCTTTCTTT.